One sample yielded the 27 T cell receptor beta chains listed below, sequenced in a study of molecular identifiers for immune sequencing clone quantification (dated by TCRdb to between 2018 and 2020). Receptor libraries were prepared by PCR. Sequencing took place on a NextSeq 500. TCRdb ran its own pipeline on the public reads, namely fastp trimming at Q25 and MiXCR clone calling, and kept in-frame beta chains. A single entry per CDR3 protein holds the most common genes and DNA from its merged rows. For this sample the table gives nearly 650,000 distinct CDR3 sequences, of which about 25% were detected only once. Together, the top ten hold 0.75% to 0.8% of the sample. The sample was naive CD8+ T cells from blood, with Jurkat cell RNA spiked in. The meaning of the sample's cell subset or site label: FACS-sorted CD8+CD4-CCR7+CD45RA+ naive T cells. These receptors were taken from a human donor in good health. Some libraries in this study had Jurkat cell RNA spiked in.

In its sample, this clonotype was seen many times. V is TRBV27 and J is TRBJ2-7, with a possible D match to TRBD1 (6 bases). Germline V lookup: CDR1 MNHEY, CDR2 SMNVEV (reference sequence). This CDR3 contains 14 residues. Trimming removed 3 bases from V and 7 bases from J, with 16 bases in between. CDR3 protein: CASSFILAQGEQYF. CDR3 DNA: TGTGCCAGCAGTTTCATCCTAGCCCAGGGGGAGCAGTACTTC.

This chain connects TRBV27 to TRBJ1-5; TRBD1 might be the D (6 bases). The germline V gene has CDR1 MNHEY and CDR2 SMNVEV (reference sequence). The CDR3 sequence is 16 residues long. V was cut by 4 bases and J by 2 bases, with 15 bases left in between. DNA for the CDR3: TGTGCCAGCAGTTCGGGGGGGCGCGGGGGCAATCAGCCCCAGCATTTT. It specifies CASSSGGRGGNQPQHF.

This clonotype was counted many times. The rearrangement uses TRBV4-1 and TRBJ2-7, with D possibly TRBD1 on 6 matching bases. Trimming took 0 bases from V and 5 from J, leaving 11 bases between them. The CDR3 is 14 amino acids. The germline V gene has CDR1 MGHRA and CDR2 YSYEKL. CDR3 DNA sequence: TGCGCCAGCAGCCAAGAAGGCAGGGGAAACGAGCAGTACTTC. Translated: CASSQEGRGNEQYF.

The J gene is TRBJ2-5, the V gene TRBV2, with D possibly called TRBD1 or TRBD2 (5 bases each). The germline V gene has CDR1 SNHLY and CDR2 FYNNEI. V dropped 6 bases and J dropped 0 bases, with 17 bases sitting between them. The CDR3 consists of 16 residues. The CDR3: CASSIRDESYQETQYF. CDR3 nucleotides: TGTGCCAGCAGCATCCGGGACGAGTCGTACCAAGAGACCCAGTACTTC.

V usage is TRBV7-9 and J usage is TRBJ2-7; 9 nucleotides match TRBD2. The CDR3 extends over 15 amino acids. V shed 5 bases, J shed 4 bases, and the junction held 9 bases outside the gene matches. Germline V gene data show CDR1 as SEHNR and CDR2 as FQNEAQ (reference sequence). The CDR3 loop is CASSASLAGDYEQYF. The CDR3 DNA follows: TGTGCCAGCAGCGCCTCTTTAGCGGGGGATTACGAGCAGTACTTC.

This clonotype was recorded a few times. The chain recombines TRBV7-9 with TRBJ1-2; 8 bases are a match to TRBD1. CDR1 is SEHNR, CDR2 FQNEAQ, per germline (reference sequence). J gave up 6 bases and V 6 bases, and 6 bases lay outside the gene matches. The CDR3 length is 13 residues. For the CDR3, the DNA is TGTGCCAGCAGGGACGGGACAGGCCATGGCTACACCTTC. It is translated as CASRDGTGHGYTF.

This clonotype has a handful of counts. The chain is built from TRBV12-3 or TRBV12-4 and TRBJ1-2; D perhaps matches TRBD1 (5 bases). The CDR3 runs 14 residues. Deletions cut 6 bases from V and 2 bases from J, with 13 bases between. The CDR3 DNA reads as TGTGCCAGCAGCCTATTCGAGGGGAACTATGGCTACACCTTC. This sequence encodes CASSLFEGNYGYTF.

This clonotype was seen a handful of times. The V call is TRBV7-8, the J call TRBJ2-7; 8 nucleotides match TRBD1. The V segment lost 5 bases and the J segment 0 bases; nucleotides outside the gene matches: 9. CDR3 length: 16 amino acids. Germline V lookup: CDR1 SGHVS, CDR2 FQNEAQ. The CDR3 coding sequence is TGTGCCAGCAGCCCCCGACAGGGGTCTAACTCCTACGAGCAGTACTTC. Translating it yields CASSPRQGSNSYEQYF. Filled out from reference TRBV7-8 and TRBJ2-7, the complete variable domain reads GAGVSQSPRYKVAKRGQDVALRCDPISGHVSLFWYQQALGQGPEFLTYFQNEAQLDKSGLPSDRFFAERPEGSVSTLKIQRTQQEDSAVYLCASSPRQGSNSYEQYFGPGTRLTVT.

There are a few counts of this clonotype. The genes are TRBV19 and TRBJ1-5; 8 bases match TRBD1. J gave up 7 bases and V 7 bases, and 12 bases lay outside the gene matches. Germline values: CDR1 LNHDA, CDR2 SQIVND (reference sequence). The CDR3 runs 15 residues. In DNA form, the CDR3 reads TGTGCCAGTAATCCGGGGACAGGAGAAGGGCAGCCCCAGCATTTT. Its translation: CASNPGTGEGQPQHF. Full variable domain (rest looked up from reference TRBV19 and TRBJ1-5): DGGITQSPKYLFRKEGQNVTLSCEQNLNHDAMYWYRQDPGQGLRLIYYSQIVNDFQKGDIAEGYSVSREKKESFPLTVTSAQKNPTAFYLCASNPGTGEGQPQHFGDGTRLSIL.

This clonotype was detected a few times. This chain uses TRBV3-1 with TRBJ1-1, with 8 positions matching TRBD1. The CDR3 is 19 residues long. In germline, CDR1 is LGHDT, CDR2 YNNKEL (reference sequence). V dropped 4 bases and J dropped 3; count of bases not matched to a gene: 19. The CDR3 coding sequence is TGTGCCAGCAGCCCCTTCTGGGGGGTCCTCCAGGGGGCCGACACTGAAGCTTTCTTT. Its translation: CASSPFWGVLQGADTEAFF.

This clonotype was seen a handful of times. The rearrangement uses TRBV4-3 and TRBJ2-7, with D unresolved. Germline lookup yields CDR1 LGHNA and CDR2 YSLEER. The V gene lost 1 base and the J gene lost 5 bases, with 9 bases spanning the gap. This CDR3 region has 13 residues. The CDR3, as DNA: TGCGCCAGCAGCCAAGGTCCGTGGAACGAGCAGTACTTC. Translation gives CASSQGPWNEQYF.

Note on this clonotype: The conserved phenylalanine or tryptophan normally closing the CDR3 is absent here, so this likely arose from a read error. The chain joins TRBV7-9 to TRBJ2-5; D is undetermined. Germline loops: CDR1 SEHNR, CDR2 FQNEAQ (reference sequence). The CDR3 spans 14 residues. V lost 5 bases to trimming and J lost 1 base, with 11 bases between them. CDR3 sequence reads: CASSTRQGQETQYL. CDR3 nucleotide sequence: TGTGCCAGCAGCACCCGACAAGGCCAAGAGACCCAGTACCTC.

The chain combines TRBV29-1 with TRBJ2-2, with D tentatively TRBD2 (6 bases). Trimming cost V 5 bases and J 5 bases, with 12 bases left between them. Per germline, CDR1 SQVTM and CDR2 ANQGSEA. The CDR3 runs 13 residues. For the CDR3, the DNA is TGCAGCGTTCTGGGAGGATGGACCGGGGAGCTGTTTTTT. This gives the protein CSVLGGWTGELFF.

The V and J genes are TRBV7-9 and TRBJ1-1; no reliable D call. CDR1 is SEHNR, CDR2 FQNEAQ, per germline (reference sequence). This CDR3 spans 15 amino acids. V shed 4 bases and J shed 3 bases, with 15 bases lying between them. The CDR3 sequence: CASSSSKIEDTEAFF. CDR3 DNA sequence: TGTGCCAGCAGCTCCTCGAAAATAGAGGACACTGAAGCTTTCTTT.

This clonotype was observed many times. The CDR3 sequence is CASSQGQGLIQETQYF. The CDR3 nucleotides read TGTGCCAGCAGCCAAGGACAGGGATTAATCCAAGAGACCCAGTACTTC. The chain employs TRBV14 and TRBJ2-5; 7 nucleotides align to TRBD1. V lost 1 base to trimming and J lost 1 base; unmatched junction nucleotides: 6. Germline CDR1 SGHDN, CDR2 FVKESK. This CDR3 contains 16 residues.

This clonotype has ten or more counts. The V and J genes are TRBV12-3 or TRBV12-4 and TRBJ1-1, with no clear D. Trimming stripped 3 bases from V and 5 bases from J, with 13 bases between. This CDR3 has 14 amino acids. As DNA, the CDR3 is TGTGCCAGCAGTTTTATTCAGAGTATGACTGAAGCTTTCTTT. This gives the protein CASSFIQSMTEAFF.

This clonotype was detected many times. The V gene is TRBV12-3 or TRBV12-4, the J gene TRBJ1-1, with D hard to call. V was trimmed by 5 bases and J by 4 bases, leaving 8 bases between them. The CDR3 is made up of 12 amino acids. The DNA for the CDR3 is TGTGCCAGCAGTGGGCAGAGCACTGAAGCTTTCTTT. It encodes CASSGQSTEAFF.

J is TRBJ2-1 and V is TRBV4-3; D is unclear. With 0 bases removed from V and 1 base from J, the gap between germline ends came to 10 bases. Germline loops: CDR1 LGHNA, CDR2 YSLEER. This CDR3 has 16 residues. DNA of the CDR3: TGCGCCAGCAGCCAAGATCTAGGAATATCCTACAATGAGCAGTTCTTC. It codes for CASSQDLGISYNEQFF.

The sample holds a few counts of this clonotype. This chain uses TRBV7-9 with TRBJ2-2; D is unclear. V lost 5 bases to trimming and J lost 4 bases, with 17 bases between them. Germline V gene lookup returns CDR1 SEHNR and CDR2 FQNEAQ (reference sequence). This CDR3 is 16 amino acids long. The CDR3 sequence: CASSHIDPTFTGELFF. In DNA, the CDR3 is TGTGCCAGCAGCCATATAGACCCTACCTTCACCGGGGAGCTGTTTTTT.

This clonotype was detected only a few times. V usage is TRBV11-2 and J usage is TRBJ2-1; 8 positions match TRBD2. This CDR3 has 13 residues. Germline V gene lookup returns CDR1 SGHAT and CDR2 FQNNGV. The V gene end was trimmed by 8 bases and the J gene end by 10 bases; junction bases not matched to a gene: 10. The CDR3 nucleotides read TGTGCCAGCGGCGCTACGATAGCGGGAGAGCAGTTCTTC. It codes for CASGATIAGEQFF.

The chain recombines TRBV7-2 with TRBJ2-3; TRBD2 matches at 10 bases. J lost 2 bases, V lost 0 bases, and 20 bases had no gene match. The CDR3 sequence is 22 residues long. The germline CDR1 and CDR2 sequences are SGHTA and FQGNSA. The CDR3 coding sequence is TGTGCCAGCAGCTTAGCCTTCGCGGCTAGCGGGGGCCGGGGGCTCGTCACAGATACGCAGTATTTT. Protein product: CASSLAFAASGGRGLVTDTQYF.

Note on this clonotype: A single base separates this from a much larger clone, so it may be a read error. The J gene is TRBJ2-1, the V gene TRBV7-9, with TRBD1 as a possible D gene (6 bases). Germline loops: CDR1 SEHNR, CDR2 FQNEAQ (reference sequence). The length of the CDR3 is 16 residues. V was cut by 8 bases and J by 9 bases, with 26 bases left in between. The CDR3 protein is CASAISEGVQQGEQFF. The CDR3 region has the DNA TGTGCCAGCGCCATCTCTGAGGGGGTGCAGCAGGGTGAGCAGTTCTTC.

A note on this clonotype: This may arise from a read error, as a much more abundant clone is one base away. The chain joins TRBV9 to TRBJ1-3, with D uncertain. The CDR3 spans 14 residues. Germline values: CDR1 SGDLS, CDR2 YYNGEE. The CDR3 spells CASSVGGSGSTIYF. CDR3 DNA sequence: TGTGCCAGCAGCGTAGGCGGCTCTGGAAGCACCATATATTTT.

In this sample, this clonotype turned up many times. The V and J genes are TRBV27 and TRBJ1-1, with D uncertain. CDR1 is MNHEY, CDR2 SMNVEV, per germline (reference sequence). This CDR3 has 14 amino acids. Between the trimmed V and J ends, which lost 2 bases and 1 base, there was a span of 8 bases. The CDR3 reads CASSLIPKNTEAFF. In DNA form, the CDR3 reads TGTGCCAGCAGTTTAATCCCCAAGAACACTGAAGCTTTCTTT.

V usage is TRBV4-1 and J usage is TRBJ2-7; perhaps TRBD1 as D (7 bases). The CDR3 loop spans 14 amino acids. From germline, CDR1 is MGHRA and CDR2 YSYEKL. Trimming stripped 4 bases from V and 3 bases from J, with 13 bases between. The CDR3 DNA sequence: TGCGCCAGCAGCCCGGGGGACAGAAACTACGAGCAGTACTTC. Translated, it gives CASSPGDRNYEQYF.

The V and J genes are TRBV27 and TRBJ1-1, with TRBD1 as a possible D gene (5 bases). The V gene lost 6 bases and the J gene lost 6 bases, with 14 bases spanning the gap. Germline V gene data show CDR1 as MNHEY and CDR2 as SMNVEV (reference sequence). The CDR3 length is 13 residues. CDR3 protein: CASSPRMGAEAFF. The CDR3 nucleotides read TGTGCCAGCAGCCCTCGGATGGGGGCTGAAGCTTTCTTT.

The rearrangement links TRBV5-5 to TRBJ2-7, with 7 bases lining up with TRBD1. After removal of 3 bases from V and 3 bases from J, the junction contained 6 bases not matched to a gene. This CDR3 contains 14 residues. Germline V gene lookup returns CDR1 SGHKS and CDR2 YYEKEE (reference sequence). The CDR3 DNA follows: TGTGCCAGCAGCTGGGGGACAGATTACTACGAGCAGTACTTC. Its translation is CASSWGTDYYEQYF.